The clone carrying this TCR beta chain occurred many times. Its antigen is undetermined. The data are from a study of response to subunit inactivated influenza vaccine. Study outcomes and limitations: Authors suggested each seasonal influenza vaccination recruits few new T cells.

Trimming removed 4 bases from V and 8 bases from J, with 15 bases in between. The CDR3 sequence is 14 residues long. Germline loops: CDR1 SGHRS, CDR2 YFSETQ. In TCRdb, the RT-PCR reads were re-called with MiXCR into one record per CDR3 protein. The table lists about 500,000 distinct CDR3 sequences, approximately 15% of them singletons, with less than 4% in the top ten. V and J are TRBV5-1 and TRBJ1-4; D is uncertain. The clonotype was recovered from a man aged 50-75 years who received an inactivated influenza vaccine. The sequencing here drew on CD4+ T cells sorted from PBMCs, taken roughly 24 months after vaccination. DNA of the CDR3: TGCGCCAGCAGCACCGGACGGGGAGAGGAAAAACTGTTTTTT. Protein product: CASSTGRGEEKLFF.